This is a list of T cell receptor beta chains from one sample in a study of blood T cell repertoires in COVID-19. The repertoire was sequenced with immunoSEQ multiplex PCR; TCRdb's copy has only in-frame clones and lacks some. The sample lists 250,000 to 300,000 clones, 70% to 90% occurring once. Source material: peripheral blood. The receptors derive from a woman in her seventies with acute or convalescent COVID-19. The CDR3 runs from the conserved cysteine through the conserved F or W. The D gene is left open where the match is weak. Clone size is not always given. Where it is, it says once, few, many or a class for expanded clones.

size,J,V,D,CDR3,DNA
.,TRBJ2-7,TRBV3-1/TRBV3-2,TRBD1,CASSRGGLDEQYF,TGTGCCAGCAGCCGAGGGGGCCTTGACGAGCAGTACTTC
.,TRBJ2-7,TRBV5-1,TRBD2,CASSFEAGSPYEQYF,TGCGCCAGCAGCTTTGAAGCGGGGAGCCCCTACGAGCAGTACTTC
.,TRBJ2-3,TRBV9,.,CASSVGGLGTDTQYF,TGTGCCAGCAGCGTAGGAGGGCTGGGCACAGATACGCAGTATTTT
few,TRBJ2-1,TRBV24-1,.,CATSDLPGRSYNEQFF,TGTGCCACCAGTGATTTGCCAGGGAGGTCCTACAATGAGCAGTTCTTC
.,TRBJ2-4,TRBV4-2,.,CASSLESAGAQGNIQYF,TGTGCCAGCAGCCTTGAATCGGCAGGGGCGCAGGGAAACATTCAGTACTTC
.,TRBJ1-6,TRBV10-2,TRBD1,CASSQPGQAQEDTHF,TGCGCCAGCAGCCAACCGGGACAGGCCCAGGAGGATACCCACTTT
.,TRBJ2-2,TRBV3-1/TRBV3-2,.,CASSQGGSNTGELFF,TGTGCCAGCAGCCAAGGGGGCTCCAACACCGGGGAGCTGTTTTTT
.,TRBJ2-5,TRBV5-4,.,CASSRGPEETQYF,TGTGCCAGCAGCCGTGGCCCAGAAGAGACCCAGTACTTC
once,TRBJ2-3,TRBV24-1,.,CATSGGTDTQYF,TGTGCCACCAGTGGCGGCACAGATACGCAGTATTTT
.,TRBJ1-1,TRBV18,TRBD1,CASSIYTWTGGAFF,TGTGCCAGCTCGATATATACTTGGACAGGTGGAGCTTTCTTT
.,TRBJ2-1,TRBV9,.,CASSRLFSGGNEQFF,TGTGCCAGCAGCAGACTATTTTCTGGGGGGAATGAGCAGTTCTTC
.,TRBJ2-1,TRBV2,.,CASMMAGRPNEQFF,TGTGCCAGTATGATGGCAGGCAGGCCCAATGAGCAGTTCTTC
.,TRBJ1-1,TRBV6-6,.,CASSWRIENTEAFF,TGTGCCAGCAGTTGGAGGATCGAGAACACTGAAGCTTTCTTT
once,TRBJ1-6,TRBV6-5,.,CASRGSRGHNSPLHF,TGTGCCAGCAGGGGGAGTCGTGGCCATAATTCACCCCTCCACTTT
.,TRBJ2-2,TRBV7-3,TRBD2,CASSFSGGHTGELFF,TGTGCCAGCAGCTTTAGCGGGGGTCACACCGGGGAGCTGTTTTTT